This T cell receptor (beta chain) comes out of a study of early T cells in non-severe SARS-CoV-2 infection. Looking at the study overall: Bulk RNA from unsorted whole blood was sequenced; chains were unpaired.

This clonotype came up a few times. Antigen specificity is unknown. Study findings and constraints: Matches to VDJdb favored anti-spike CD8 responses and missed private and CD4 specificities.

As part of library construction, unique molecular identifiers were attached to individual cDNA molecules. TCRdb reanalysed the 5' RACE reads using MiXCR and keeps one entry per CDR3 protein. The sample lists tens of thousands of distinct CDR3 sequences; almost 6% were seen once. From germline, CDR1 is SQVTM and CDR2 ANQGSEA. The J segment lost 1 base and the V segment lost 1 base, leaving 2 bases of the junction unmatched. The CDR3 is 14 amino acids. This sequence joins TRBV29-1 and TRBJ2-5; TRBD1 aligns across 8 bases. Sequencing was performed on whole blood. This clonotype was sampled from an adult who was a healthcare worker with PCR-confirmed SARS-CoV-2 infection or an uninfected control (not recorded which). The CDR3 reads CSVEGGTGQETQYF. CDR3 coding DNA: TGCAGCGTTGAAGGGGGGACAGGCCAAGAGACCCAGTACTTC.